The table lists the clone carrying this T cell receptor beta chain with a few counts. The data originate from a study of response to subunit inactivated influenza vaccine. TCRdb itself ran the RT-PCR reads through MiXCR, one entry per CDR3 protein. The sample contains some 540,000 distinct CDR3 sequences, approximately 22% of which appear only once. With V trimmed by 5 bases and J by 0 bases, 6 bases remained unmatched. CDR3 length equals 16 residues. These sequences were also reported in another study, on T cells expressing NK-cell markers. From that study: Researchers built TCR beta cDNA using 5'RACE template switching with UMIs. Eight donors were sequenced, seven testing HCMV-seropositive and one testing seronegative. For four donors, these clonotypes were likewise the leading ones in the CD3+CD56-NKG2C+ fraction.

This receptor was obtained from a man in his fifties who received an inactivated influenza vaccine. The rearrangement uses TRBV12-3 or TRBV12-4 and TRBJ1-5; 8 nucleotides agree with TRBD1. This sample comprised CD4+ T cells sorted from PBMCs, obtained 11 to 12 days after vaccination. CDR3 in amino acids: CASSPPGQDSNQPQHF. The CDR3 nucleotides are TGTGCCAGCAGTCCTCCGGGACAGGATAGCAATCAGCCCCAGCATTTT.